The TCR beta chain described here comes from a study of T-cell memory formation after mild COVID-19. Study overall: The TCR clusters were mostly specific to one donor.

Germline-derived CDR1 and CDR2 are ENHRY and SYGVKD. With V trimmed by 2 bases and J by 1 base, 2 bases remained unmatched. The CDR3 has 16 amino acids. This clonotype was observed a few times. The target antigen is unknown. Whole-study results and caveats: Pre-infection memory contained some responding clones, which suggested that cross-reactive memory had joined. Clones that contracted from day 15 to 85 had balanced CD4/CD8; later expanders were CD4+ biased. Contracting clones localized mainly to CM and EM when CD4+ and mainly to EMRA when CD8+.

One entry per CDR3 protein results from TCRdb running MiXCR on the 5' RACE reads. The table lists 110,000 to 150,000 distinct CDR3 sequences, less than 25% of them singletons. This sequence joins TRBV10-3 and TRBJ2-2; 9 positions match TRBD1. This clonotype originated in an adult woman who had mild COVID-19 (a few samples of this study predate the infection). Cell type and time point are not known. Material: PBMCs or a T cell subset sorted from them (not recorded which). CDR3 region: CAISEPDRGNTGELFF. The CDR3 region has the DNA TGTGCCATCAGTGAGCCGGACAGGGGGAACACCGGGGAGCTGTTTTTT.